In this sample, the clone carrying this T cell receptor beta chain is medium-sized. Data came from immunoSEQ multiplex PCR; TCRdb stores just in-frame clones and leaves some out. The sample lists 45,000 to 60,000 clones, roughly 80% occurring once. These data come from a study of T cells in tumors after PD-1 blockade. Study as a whole: Excluded were patients with checkpoint blockade, immunosuppressants, or radiotherapy or other anti-cancer therapy within 4 weeks. Some patients also took daily vismodegib 150 mg during anti-PD-1 treatment. Peripheral blood samples averaged 36,536 unique clonotypes and over 95,000 templates.

The sequencing used PBMCs, collected before anti-PD-1 treatment. This clonotype was sampled from a human donor with basal cell carcinoma.

For the CDR3, the DNA is TGTGCCAGCAGTTACGAGCGGGGGGCCTACGAGCAGTACTTC. Translation: CASSYERGAYEQYF. J is TRBJ2-7 and V is TRBV6-6; 9 bases are shared with TRBD2. The CDR3 is 14 residues long. The trim removed 2 bases at V and 2 bases at J, leaving 1 base unmatched. Germline loops: CDR1 MNHNY, CDR2 SVGAGI (reference sequence).